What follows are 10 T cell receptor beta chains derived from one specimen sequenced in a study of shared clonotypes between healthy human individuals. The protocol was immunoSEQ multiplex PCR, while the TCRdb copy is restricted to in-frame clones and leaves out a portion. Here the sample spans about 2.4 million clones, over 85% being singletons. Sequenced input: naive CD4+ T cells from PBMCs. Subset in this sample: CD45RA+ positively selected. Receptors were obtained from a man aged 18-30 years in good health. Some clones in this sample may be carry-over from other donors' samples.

The CDR3 sequence is CASTEVGSSGNTIYF. The CDR3 DNA reads as TGTGCCAGCACCGAGGTGGGGTCCTCTGGAAACACCATATATTTT. This chain uses TRBV28 with TRBJ1-3; no firm D call. The CDR3 covers 15 residues. V dropped 7 bases and J dropped 0 bases, with 13 bases sitting between them. The germline V gene has CDR1 MDHEN and CDR2 SYDVKM. The full variable domain, in which reference TRBV28 and TRBJ1-3 provide the parts outside the CDR3, is DVKVTQSSRYLVKRTGEKVFLECVQDMDHENMFWYRQDPGLGLRLIYFSYDVKMKEKGDIPEGYSVSREKKERFSLILESASTNQTSMYLCASTEVGSSGNTIYFGEGSWLTVV.

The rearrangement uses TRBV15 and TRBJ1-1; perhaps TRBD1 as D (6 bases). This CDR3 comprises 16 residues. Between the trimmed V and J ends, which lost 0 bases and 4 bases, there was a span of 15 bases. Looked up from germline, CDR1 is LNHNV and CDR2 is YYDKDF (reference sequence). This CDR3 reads CATSRDPPGAGTEAFF. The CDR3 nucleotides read TGTGCCACCAGCAGAGATCCCCCGGGGGCGGGCACTGAAGCTTTCTTT.

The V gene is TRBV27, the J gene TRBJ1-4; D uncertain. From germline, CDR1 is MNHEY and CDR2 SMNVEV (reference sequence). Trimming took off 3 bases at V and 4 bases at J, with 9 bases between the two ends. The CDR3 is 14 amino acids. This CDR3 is CASSFVDRNEKLFF. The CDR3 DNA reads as TGTGCCAGCAGTTTTGTGGACCGTAATGAAAAACTGTTTTTT.

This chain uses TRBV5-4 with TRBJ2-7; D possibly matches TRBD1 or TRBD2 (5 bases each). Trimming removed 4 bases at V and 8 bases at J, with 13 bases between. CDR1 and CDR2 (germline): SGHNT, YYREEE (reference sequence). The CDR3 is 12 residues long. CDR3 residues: CASSGAPGQQYF. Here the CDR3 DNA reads TGTGCCAGCAGCGGCGCCCCGGGACAGCAGTACTTC.

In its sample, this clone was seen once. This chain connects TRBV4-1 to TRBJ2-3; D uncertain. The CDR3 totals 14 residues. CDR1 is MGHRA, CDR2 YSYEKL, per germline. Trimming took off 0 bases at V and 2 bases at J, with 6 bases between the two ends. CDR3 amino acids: CASSQDRPTDTQYF. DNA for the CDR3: TGCGCCAGCAGCCAAGATCGTCCCACAGATACGCAGTATTTT.

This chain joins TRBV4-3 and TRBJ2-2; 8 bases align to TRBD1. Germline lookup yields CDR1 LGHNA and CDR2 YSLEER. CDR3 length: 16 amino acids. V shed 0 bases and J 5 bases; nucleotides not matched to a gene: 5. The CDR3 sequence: CASSQDEQGVTGELFF. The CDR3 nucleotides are TGCGCCAGCAGCCAAGACGAACAGGGGGTAACCGGGGAGCTGTTTTTT.

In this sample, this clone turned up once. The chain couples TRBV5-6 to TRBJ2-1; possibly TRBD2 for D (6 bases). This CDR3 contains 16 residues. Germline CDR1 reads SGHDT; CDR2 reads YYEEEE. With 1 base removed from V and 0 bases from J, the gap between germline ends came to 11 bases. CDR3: CASSLNYGSSYNEQFF. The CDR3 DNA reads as TGTGCCAGCAGCTTGAATTACGGGAGCTCCTACAATGAGCAGTTCTTC.

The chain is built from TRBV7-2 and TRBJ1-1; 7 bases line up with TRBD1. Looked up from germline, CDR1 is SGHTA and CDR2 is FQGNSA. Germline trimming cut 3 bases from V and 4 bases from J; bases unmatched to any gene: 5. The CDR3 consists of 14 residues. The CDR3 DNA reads TGTGCCAGCAGCTTCGCAGGGGGGAGCACTGAAGCTTTCTTT. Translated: CASSFAGGSTEAFF. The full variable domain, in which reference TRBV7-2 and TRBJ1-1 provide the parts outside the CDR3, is GAGVSQSPSNKVTEKGKDVELRCDPISGHTALYWYRQSLGQGLEFLIYFQGNSAPDKSGLPSDRFSAERTGGSVSTLTIQRTQQEDSAVYLCASSFAGGSTEAFFGQGTRLTVV.

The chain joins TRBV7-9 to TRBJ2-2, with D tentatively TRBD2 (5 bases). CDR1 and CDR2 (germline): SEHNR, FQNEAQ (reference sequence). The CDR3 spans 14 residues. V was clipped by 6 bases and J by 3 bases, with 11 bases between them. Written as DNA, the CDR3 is TGTGCCAGCAGGCCTGGGGAGTACACCGGGGAGCTGTTTTTT. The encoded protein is CASRPGEYTGELFF.

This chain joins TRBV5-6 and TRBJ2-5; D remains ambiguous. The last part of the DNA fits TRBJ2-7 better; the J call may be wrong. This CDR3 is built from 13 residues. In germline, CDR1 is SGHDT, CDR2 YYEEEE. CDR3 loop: CASSLYGSYEQYF. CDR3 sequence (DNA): TGTGCCAGCAGCTTGTATGGGTCCTACGAGCAGTACTTC.